The 2 T cell receptor beta chains below all came from one sample that was sequenced in a study of T-cell memory formation after mild COVID-19. TCRdb fed the 5' RACE reads into MiXCR, producing one record per CDR3 protein. Seen here are 300,000 to 350,000 distinct CDR3 sequences, roughly 13% observed once, and the top ten hold 20% to 25%. Sequenced material: PBMCs or a T cell subset sorted from them (not recorded which). The source of these receptors is a man aged 18 to 35 who had mild COVID-19 (a few samples of this study predate the infection). Cell type and time point are not known.

The gene calls are TRBV5-1 and TRBJ2-6, with 7 nucleotides matching TRBD1. The CDR3 contains 18 residues. The germline V gene has CDR1 SGHRS and CDR2 YFSETQ. Trimming cost V 5 bases and J 4 bases; bases outside gene matches: 15. As DNA, the CDR3 is TGCGCCAGCAGTCACCCAGGGGGACCAACCCCCGGGGCCAACGTCCTGACTTTC. Translated, it gives CASSHPGGPTPGANVLTF.

A few counts support this clonotype. The J gene is TRBJ1-4, the V gene TRBV7-2, with D unclear. The germline V and J ends were trimmed by 6 bases and 0 bases, with 8 bases remaining between them. Germline-derived CDR1 and CDR2 are SGHTA and FQGNSA. The length of the CDR3 is 14 residues. CDR3 coding DNA: TGTGCCAGCAGGGCCAGTGCAACTAATGAAAAACTGTTTTTT. Amino acid sequence: CASRASATNEKLFF.